This T cell receptor beta chain emerged from a study of identical twins. Germline CDR1 SGHNT, CDR2 YYREEE (reference sequence). This CDR3 comprises 14 residues. V dropped 1 base and J dropped 2 bases, with 9 bases sitting between them. TCRdb ran MiXCR on the 5' RACE reads and lists one entry per CDR3 protein. The sample shows a few hundred thousand distinct CDR3 sequences, roughly a tenth of them seen only once. A remark on this clonotype: Its antigen remains unidentified.

Overall study results and limits: Insertions were fewer in abundant cord blood beta clonotypes, whereas memory repertoires showed none of this pattern.

This sequence originates from a man aged 50 or older in good health. V is TRBV5-4 and J is TRBJ1-1; weak D call: TRBD1 (5 bases). Sequenced sample: memory T cells sorted from blood. The CDR3 region is CASSLWGGNTEAFF. In DNA form, the CDR3 reads TGTGCCAGCAGCTTGTGGGGGGGAAACACTGAAGCTTTCTTT.